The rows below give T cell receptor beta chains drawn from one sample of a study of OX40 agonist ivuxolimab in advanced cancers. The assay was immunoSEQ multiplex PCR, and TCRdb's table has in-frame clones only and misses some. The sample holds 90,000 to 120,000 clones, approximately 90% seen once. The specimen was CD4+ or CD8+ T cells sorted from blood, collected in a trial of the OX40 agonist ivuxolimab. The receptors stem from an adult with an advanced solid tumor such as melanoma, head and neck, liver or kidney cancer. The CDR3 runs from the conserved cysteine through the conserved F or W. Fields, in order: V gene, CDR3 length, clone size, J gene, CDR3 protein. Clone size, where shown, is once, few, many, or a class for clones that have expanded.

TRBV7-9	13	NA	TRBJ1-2	CASSRGQGGGYTF
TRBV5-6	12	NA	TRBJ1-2	CASSLSHRGYTF
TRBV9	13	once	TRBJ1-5	CASSVGAGQPQHF
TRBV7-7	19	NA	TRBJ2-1	CASSSTGTGGPSSYNEQFF
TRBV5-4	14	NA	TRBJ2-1	CASSLADPGREQFF
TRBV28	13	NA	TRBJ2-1	CASTYDGYNGQFF
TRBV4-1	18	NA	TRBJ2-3	CASSHPGTLAGGTDTQYF
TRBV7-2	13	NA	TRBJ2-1	CASSLTRVYEQFF
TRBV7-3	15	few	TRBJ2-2	CASSFAQGVTGELFF
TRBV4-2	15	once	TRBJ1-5	CASSQGTDSNQPQHF
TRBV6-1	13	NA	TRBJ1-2	CASPIQGNYGYTF
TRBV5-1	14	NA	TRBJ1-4	CASSPRTETEKLFF
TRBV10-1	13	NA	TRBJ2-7	CASSESDFHEQYF
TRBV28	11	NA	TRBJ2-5	CASRVQETQYF
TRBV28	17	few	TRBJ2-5	CASSFGRDPEHQETQYF
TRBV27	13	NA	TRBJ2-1	CASSFRDYDEQFF
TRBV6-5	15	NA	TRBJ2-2	CASGYLTRNTGELFF
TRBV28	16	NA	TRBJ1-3	CASSLSGGRAGNTIYF
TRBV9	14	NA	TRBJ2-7	CASSKGHFSYEQYF
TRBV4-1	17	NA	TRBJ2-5	CASSQDRFTDLQETQYF
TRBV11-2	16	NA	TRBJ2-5	CASSLGLAGAGETQYF
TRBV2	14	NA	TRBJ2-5	CASKNSGGPETQYF
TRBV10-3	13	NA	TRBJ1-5	CAIRGDWAQPQHF
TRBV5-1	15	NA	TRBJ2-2	CASSMGLGGTGELFF
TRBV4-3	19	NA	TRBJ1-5	CASSQEIGRGLGANQPQHF
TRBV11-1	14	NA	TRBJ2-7	CASSLAGTGFEQYF
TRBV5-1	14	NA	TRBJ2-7	CASSFSGSSYEQYF
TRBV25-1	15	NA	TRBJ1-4	CASSEQGASNEKLFF
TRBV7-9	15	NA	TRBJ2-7	CASRTGSYEVGEQYF
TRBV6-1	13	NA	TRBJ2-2	CASQDRGGGELFF
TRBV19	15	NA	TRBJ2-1	CASSMVTSMGNEQFF
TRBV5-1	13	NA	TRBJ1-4	CASSMATNEKLFF
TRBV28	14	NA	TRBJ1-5	CASRPGNYNQPQHF
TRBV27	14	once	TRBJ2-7	CATRAGDSYYEQYF
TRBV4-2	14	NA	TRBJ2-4	CASSQGAGRDIQYF
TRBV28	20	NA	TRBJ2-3	CASIQYPGLAGTWGTDTQYF
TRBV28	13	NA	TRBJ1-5	CASWTGSSQPQHF
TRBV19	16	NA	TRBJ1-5	CASTPWDSDSNQPQHF
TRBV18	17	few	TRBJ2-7	CASSPGLAGSSSYEQYF
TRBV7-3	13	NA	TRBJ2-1	CASSGYRGNEQFF
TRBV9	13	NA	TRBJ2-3	CASSVTSTDTQYF
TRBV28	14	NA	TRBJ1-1	CASSPGSMNTEAFF
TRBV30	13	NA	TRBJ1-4	CAWQGQGYEKLFF
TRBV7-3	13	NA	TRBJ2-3	CASSFTNTDTQYF
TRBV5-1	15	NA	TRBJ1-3	CASSLDRSSGNTIYF
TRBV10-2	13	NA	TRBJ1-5	CASSETGRVPQHF
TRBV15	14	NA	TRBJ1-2	CATSRSTGGNGYTF
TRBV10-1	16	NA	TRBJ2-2	CASSESRAGNTGELFF
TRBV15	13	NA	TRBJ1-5	CATGDTLHQPQHF
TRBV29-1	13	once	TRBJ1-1	CSVVRGHDTEAFF
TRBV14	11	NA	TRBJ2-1	CASSLKNEQFF